A selection of T cell receptor beta chains follows, all from one sample in a study of cytomegalovirus exposure and HLA in healthy donors. TCRdb's copy holds only in-frame clones and misses some; the assay was immunoSEQ multiplex PCR. Among more than 85,000 clones, more than 70% were seen once, and the ten largest hold around 1.8%. Sequenced: PBMCs. The origin of the receptors is a woman under 30 in good health and CMV-seronegative. Both conserved end residues are part of each CDR3.

J gene,V gene,CDR3 protein
TRBJ2-3,TRBV30,CAWSTGPKRDTQYF
TRBJ1-1,TRBV11-2,CASSPLGVFGDNEAFF
TRBJ1-5,TRBV18,CASSPRQTSGNQPQHF
TRBJ1-3,TRBV30,CAWRWGRGRNTIYF
TRBJ1-4,TRBV2,CASSGITGVSTNEKLFF
TRBJ2-1,TRBV5-6,CASSLAGTSGYNEQFF
TRBJ2-7,TRBV4-2,CASSQDRGYEQYF
TRBJ2-1,TRBV27,CASSWGLAAEQFF
TRBJ2-5,TRBV14,CASSQEEWIGAAQYF
TRBJ2-5,TRBV4-2,CASSSRGEQETQYF
TRBJ2-3,TRBV5-6,CASSPMTSGSLADTQYF
TRBJ2-7,TRBV5-4,CASGGKGAEEIHEQYF
TRBJ2-5,TRBV28,CASSLLGSETQYF
TRBJ2-1,TRBV18,CASSPPNSLGYNEQFF
TRBJ2-6,TRBV27,CASRAAGAGANVLTF
TRBJ1-3,TRBV14,CASSPTGRGPGNTIYF
TRBJ2-5,TRBV5-1,CASSETSTGTRIGKETQYF
TRBJ2-1,TRBV15,CATSGGRAQVHEQFF